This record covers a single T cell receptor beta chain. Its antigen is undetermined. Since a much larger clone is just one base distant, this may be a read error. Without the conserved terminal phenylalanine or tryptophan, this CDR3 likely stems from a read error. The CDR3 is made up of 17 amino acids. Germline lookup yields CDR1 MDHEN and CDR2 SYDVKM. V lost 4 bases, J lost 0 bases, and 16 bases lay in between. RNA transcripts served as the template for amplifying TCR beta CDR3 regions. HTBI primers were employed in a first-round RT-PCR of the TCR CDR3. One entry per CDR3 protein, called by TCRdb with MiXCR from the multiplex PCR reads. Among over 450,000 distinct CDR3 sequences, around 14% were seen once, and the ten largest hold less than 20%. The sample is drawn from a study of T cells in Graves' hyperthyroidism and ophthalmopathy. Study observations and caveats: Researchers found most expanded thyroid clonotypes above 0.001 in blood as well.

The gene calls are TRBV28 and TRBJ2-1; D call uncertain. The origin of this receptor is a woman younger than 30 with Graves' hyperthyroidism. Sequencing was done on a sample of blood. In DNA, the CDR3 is TGTGCCAGCAGTTCCCCCAGTCTACCATACTCCTACAATGAGCAGTTCCTC. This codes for CASSSPSLPYSYNEQFL.